This is a list of T cell receptor beta chains from one sample in a study of blood T cell repertoires in COVID-19. The protocol was immunoSEQ multiplex PCR, while the TCRdb copy is restricted to in-frame clones and leaves out a portion. The sample has more than 120,000 clones, 70% to 90% seen once; the top ten hold 28%. The sample taken for sequencing was peripheral blood. Receptors were obtained from a human donor in a cohort sampled during active COVID-19. CDR3s include the opening cysteine and the closing phenylalanine or tryptophan.

v_call: TRBV6-2/TRBV6-3
cdr3_aa: CASSYVGGETLHF

v_call: TRBV18
cdr3_aa: CASSPKSSSGNTIYF

v_call: TRBV6-4
cdr3_aa: CASSESLAGYNEQFF

v_call: TRBV27
cdr3_aa: CASSLSVNTEAFF

v_call: TRBV28
cdr3_aa: CASRAGQKETQYF

v_call: TRBV12-3/TRBV12-4
cdr3_aa: CASSFPRDTQYF

v_call: TRBV6-2/TRBV6-3
cdr3_aa: CASSYFLLTQGGSSYNEQFF

v_call: TRBV18
cdr3_aa: CASSPRTGSNTIYF

v_call: TRBV5-4
cdr3_aa: CASSLGQGRVEQYF

v_call: TRBV7-9
cdr3_aa: CASSPRGANTEAFF

v_call: TRBV6-2/TRBV6-3
cdr3_aa: CASSDRVGAGELFF

v_call: TRBV6-5
cdr3_aa: CASSSVDRGYGYTF

v_call: TRBV10-1
cdr3_aa: CASANPGLAAQETQYF

v_call: TRBV21-1
cdr3_aa: CASSKGASGGRETQYF

v_call: TRBV4-1
cdr3_aa: CASRRTFVANYGYTF

v_call: TRBV6-2/TRBV6-3
cdr3_aa: CASSYGTIYEQYF

v_call: TRBV4-1
cdr3_aa: CASSQDRGWTSGGRDTGELFF

v_call: TRBV21-1
cdr3_aa: CASLDRVSLDSNTEAFF

v_call: TRBV6-5
cdr3_aa: CASRVPSGPGETQYF

v_call: TRBV3-1/TRBV3-2
cdr3_aa: CASSPLKAYRGFSHSGANVLTF

v_call: TRBV11-3
cdr3_aa: CASSLDSVSTDTQYF

v_call: TRBV27
cdr3_aa: CASSLSPAAKKYGYTF

v_call: TRBV11-2
cdr3_aa: CASSSTTGGFEQYF

v_call: TRBV5-1
cdr3_aa: CASSLEGYRRRAFF

v_call: TRBV11-2
cdr3_aa: CASSFFKGTSGGSTNIQYF

v_call: TRBV7-9
cdr3_aa: CASSLGQGIYTF

v_call: TRBV19
cdr3_aa: CASSPHPGLSPMNTEAFF

v_call: TRBV19
cdr3_aa: CASSYAGVNNEQFF

v_call: TRBV19
cdr3_aa: CASSKFGYEQYF

v_call: TRBV7-9
cdr3_aa: CASSLVTGIDEKLFF

v_call: TRBV18
cdr3_aa: CAPLTRGRYF